A single sample is the source of the 15 T cell receptor beta chains below, sequenced in a study of regulatory T cells in long-lasting Graves disease. The time point was: newly diagnosed GD, antithyroid drugs for less than 3 months. Extracted RNA from PBMCs served as the source of the TCR library. Arm-PCR of CDR3 regions and iRepertoire HTBI primers were used to build TCR beta libraries. Each CDR3 protein gets one entry after TCRdb re-called the multiplex PCR reads with MiXCR. Here the sample spans over 400,000 distinct CDR3 sequences, 14% being singletons. The same sample was also studied in work on T cells in Graves' hyperthyroidism and ophthalmopathy.

This sample comprised peripheral blood mononuclear cells (PBMCs), obtained at new diagnosis, from a patient treated with antithyroid drugs. These receptors all stem from a woman aged 45-65 years with Graves disease.

This clonotype appeared once. V and J are TRBV3-1 and TRBJ2-3; no clear D. TRBJ2-5 matches the DNA end more closely, so the J call is doubtful. From germline, CDR1 is LGHDT and CDR2 YNNKEL (reference sequence). CDR3 length equals 15 residues. CDR3 region: CASSQISSYSETQYF. The CDR3 region has the DNA TGTGCCAGCAGCCAGATTAGCAGTTATTCAGAGACCCAGTACTTC.

This clonotype has a count of ten or more. The J gene is TRBJ1-2, the V gene TRBV2; TRBD1 agrees at 10 bases. V trimming: 5 bases; J trimming: 8 bases; junction bases outside the gene matches: 8. The CDR3 contains 14 residues. CDR1 SNHLY and CDR2 FYNNEI come from the germline V gene. CDR3 DNA: TGTGCCAGCAGTCGCCGGGACAGGGGTGACGGCTACACCTTC. Translated, it gives CASSRRDRGDGYTF.

The gene calls are TRBV6-5 and TRBJ2-5, with 7 positions matching TRBD1. The junction had 10 bases not matched to a gene; V was cut back by 4 bases and J by 5 bases. The CDR3 consists of 15 residues. Germline lookup yields CDR1 MNHEY and CDR2 SVGAGI. CDR3 DNA: TGTGCCAGCAGTTCGGACAGGACCCCCTTGGAGACCCAGTACTTC. It translates to CASSSDRTPLETQYF.

The sample holds many counts of this clonotype. The CDR3 DNA follows: TGCAGTGCTAGAGTCGTAACCAGGGACATTGGGCAGCCCCAGCATTTT. Amino acids: CSARVVTRDIGQPQHF. V and J are TRBV20-1 and TRBJ1-5, with D perhaps TRBD1 (6 bases). V lost 1 base to trimming and J lost 7 bases, with 20 bases between them. The CDR3 covers 16 residues. CDR1 DFQATT and CDR2 SNEGSKA come from the germline V gene (reference sequence).

This chain uses TRBV29-1 with TRBJ1-1; D is undetermined. Trimming took off 5 bases at V and 6 bases at J, with 22 bases between the two ends. CDR3 length: 15 amino acids. The germline gives CDR1 SQVTM, CDR2 ANQGSEA. The CDR3 sequence is CSVSIVRTPHAEAFF. As DNA, the CDR3 is TGCAGCGTTAGCATTGTGCGCACACCCCACGCTGAAGCTTTCTTT.

The J gene is TRBJ1-1, the V gene TRBV5-8; D may be TRBD1 (5 bases). The CDR3 covers 16 residues. Trimming took off 4 bases at V and 0 bases at J, with 16 bases between the two ends. Germline CDR1 is SGHTS and CDR2 is YDEGEE. The DNA of the CDR3 is TGTGCCAGCAGCCACCGACAGTCCCTCATGAACACTGAAGCTTTCTTT. Its translation: CASSHRQSLMNTEAFF.

This clonotype was picked up many times. The rearrangement uses TRBV30 and TRBJ1-2; possible D gene TRBD1, 5 bases. Germline V gene lookup returns CDR1 GTSNPN and CDR2 SVGIG (reference sequence). The CDR3 runs to 15 residues. Trimming cost V 0 bases and J 5 bases, with 16 bases left between them. CDR3 nucleotides: TGTGCCTGGAGTGTACTGATCGGGGCTGGATATGGCTACACCTTC. Its translation is CAWSVLIGAGYGYTF.

Turning to this clonotype: This likely came from a read error, as a far larger clone is one base away. The CDR3 does not end in the conserved phenylalanine or tryptophan, so this is likely a read error. The gene calls are TRBV9 and TRBJ1-5; no clear D. The V end was cut by 5 bases, the J end by 6 bases, with 12 bases between. Germline lookup yields CDR1 SGDLS and CDR2 YYNGEE. CDR3 length: 13 residues. For the CDR3, the DNA is TGTGCCAGCAGTTTTCGTATAGGTCAGCCCCAGCATTGT. It is translated as CASSFRIGQPQHC.

The CDR3: CASSLARTGGGYTF. CDR3 DNA: TGTGCCAGCAGCTTAGCACGGACAGGGGGCGGCTACACCTTC. The V and J genes are TRBV7-9 and TRBJ1-2; 11 nucleotides match TRBD1. The CDR3 spans 14 residues. The ends lost 0 bases at V and 8 bases at J; junction bases unmatched: 2. Germline CDR1 reads SEHNR; CDR2 reads FQNEAQ (reference sequence).

The V and J genes are TRBV20-1 and TRBJ2-2, with 9 bases fitting TRBD1. V shed 6 bases and J 4 bases; nucleotides not matched to a gene: 9. The CDR3 covers 15 residues. Germline lookup yields CDR1 DFQATT and CDR2 SNEGSKA (reference sequence). The CDR3 sequence is CSARSGTGSTGELFF. The DNA of the CDR3 is TGCAGTGCCCGATCCGGGACAGGGTCCACCGGGGAGCTGTTTTTT.

On this clonotype itself: A far larger clone is only one base removed, so a read error is likely. This chain uses TRBV11-2 with TRBJ2-3; D not certain. The closer fit of TRBJ2-4 to the DNA end suggests the J call may be wrong. From germline, CDR1 is SGHAT and CDR2 FQNNGV. The CDR3 spans 12 residues. CDR3 sequence: CASSLSPYDQYF. The CDR3, as DNA: TGTGCCAGCAGCTTATCGCCCTACGATCAGTACTTC.

This chain links TRBV5-1 with TRBJ2-3, with 10 bases aligning to TRBD2. The CDR3 is made up of 15 amino acids. The germline V gene has CDR1 SGHRS and CDR2 YFSETQ. V trimming: 5 bases; J trimming: 4 bases; junction bases outside the gene matches: 7. CDR3 bases: TGCGCCAGCAGGCTTCTAGCGGGAGTGGCAGATACGCAGTATTTT. Protein sequence: CASRLLAGVADTQYF.

This clonotype appeared many times. The genes are TRBV11-1 and TRBJ2-3, with D hard to call. Germline assignment: CDR1 SGHAT and CDR2 FQDESV (reference sequence). The CDR3 is 13 amino acids. The V end lost 6 bases, the J end lost 5 bases, and 12 bases lay between the germline ends. The CDR3 bases are TGTGCCAGCAGTTTGGAAGTGCGAGATACGCAGTATTTT. It yields the protein CASSLEVRDTQYF.

This clonotype came up many times. CDR3 DNA sequence: TGTGCCAGCAGTCCTCCCGGGACAGCCGGGAACACTGAAGCTTTCTTT. As protein: CASSPPGTAGNTEAFF. The rearrangement uses TRBV28 and TRBJ1-1, with TRBD1 matching over 7 bases. Germline V gene sequence: CDR1 MDHEN, CDR2 SYDVKM. This CDR3 contains 16 residues. V gave up 5 bases and J gave up 1 base; unmatched junction bases: 10.

This clonotype appeared a few times. This chain connects TRBV3-1 to TRBJ1-1; D is undetermined. The CDR3 consists of 19 residues. Germline CDR1 LGHDT, CDR2 YNNKEL (reference sequence). The V end lost 1 base, the J end lost 4 bases, and 25 bases lay between the germline ends. This CDR3 reads CASSQAWTGSLKEVTEAFF. The CDR3 DNA reads as TGTGCCAGCAGCCAAGCTTGGACGGGGTCGCTAAAGGAGGTCACTGAAGCTTTCTTT.